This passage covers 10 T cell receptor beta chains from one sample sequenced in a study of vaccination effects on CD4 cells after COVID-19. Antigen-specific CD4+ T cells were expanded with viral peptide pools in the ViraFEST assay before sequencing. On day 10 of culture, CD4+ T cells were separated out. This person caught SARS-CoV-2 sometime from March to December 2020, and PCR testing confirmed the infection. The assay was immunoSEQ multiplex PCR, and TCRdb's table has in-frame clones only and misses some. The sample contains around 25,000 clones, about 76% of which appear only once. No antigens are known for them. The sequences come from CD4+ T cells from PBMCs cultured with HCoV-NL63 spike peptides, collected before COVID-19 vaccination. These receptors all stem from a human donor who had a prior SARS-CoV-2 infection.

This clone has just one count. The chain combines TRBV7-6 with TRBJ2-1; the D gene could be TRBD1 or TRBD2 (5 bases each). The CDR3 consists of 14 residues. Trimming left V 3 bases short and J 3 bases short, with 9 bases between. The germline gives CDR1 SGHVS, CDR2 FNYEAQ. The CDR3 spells CASSFGTNYNEQFF. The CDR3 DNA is TGTGCCAGCAGCTTTGGGACCAACTACAATGAGCAGTTCTTC.

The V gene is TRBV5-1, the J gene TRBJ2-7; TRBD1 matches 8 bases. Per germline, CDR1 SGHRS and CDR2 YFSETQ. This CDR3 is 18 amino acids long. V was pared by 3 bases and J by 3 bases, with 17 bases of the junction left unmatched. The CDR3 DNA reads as TGCGCCAGCAGCTCGACTCCTGAAACTGACAGGGGAGTCTACGAGCAGTACTTC. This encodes CASSSTPETDRGVYEQYF.

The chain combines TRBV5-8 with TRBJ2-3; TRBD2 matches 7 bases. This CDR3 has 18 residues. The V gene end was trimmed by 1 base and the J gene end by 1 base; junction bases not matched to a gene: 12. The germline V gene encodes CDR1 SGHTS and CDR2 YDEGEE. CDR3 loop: CASSLRWGGTLRTDTQYF. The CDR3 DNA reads TGTGCCAGCAGCTTGCGGTGGGGGGGGACTTTACGCACAGATACGCAGTATTTT. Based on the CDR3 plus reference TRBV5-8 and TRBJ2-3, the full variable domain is EAGVTQSPTHLIKTRGQQATLRCSPISGHTSVYWYQQALGLGLQFLLWYDEGEERNRGNFPPRFSGRQFPNYSSELNVNALELEDSALYLCASSLRWGGTLRTDTQYFGPGTRLTVL.

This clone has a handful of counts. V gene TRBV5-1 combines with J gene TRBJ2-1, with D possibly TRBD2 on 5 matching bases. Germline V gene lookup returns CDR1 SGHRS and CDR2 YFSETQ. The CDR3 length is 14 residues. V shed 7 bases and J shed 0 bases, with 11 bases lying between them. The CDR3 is CASQDGNSYNEQFF. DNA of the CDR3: TGCGCCAGCCAAGACGGGAACTCCTACAATGAGCAGTTCTTC.

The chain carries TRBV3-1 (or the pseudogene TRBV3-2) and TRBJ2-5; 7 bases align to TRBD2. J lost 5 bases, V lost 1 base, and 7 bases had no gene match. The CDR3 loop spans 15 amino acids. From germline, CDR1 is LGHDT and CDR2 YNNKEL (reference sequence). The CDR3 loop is CASSQGIREEETQYF. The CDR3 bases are TGTGCCAGCAGCCAAGGTATTCGGGAGGAGGAGACCCAGTACTTC.

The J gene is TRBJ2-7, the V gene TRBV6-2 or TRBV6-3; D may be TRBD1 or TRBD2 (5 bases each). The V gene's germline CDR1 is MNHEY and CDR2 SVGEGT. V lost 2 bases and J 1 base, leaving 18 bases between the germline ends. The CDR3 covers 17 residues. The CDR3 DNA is TGTGCCAGCAGTTACACCCTAGGGGAGCCAGCTTCCTACGAGCAGTACTTC. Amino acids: CASSYTLGEPASYEQYF.

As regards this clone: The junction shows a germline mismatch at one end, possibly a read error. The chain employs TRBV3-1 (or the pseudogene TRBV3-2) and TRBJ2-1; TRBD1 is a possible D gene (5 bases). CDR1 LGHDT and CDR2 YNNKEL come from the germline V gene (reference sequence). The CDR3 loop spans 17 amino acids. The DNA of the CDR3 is TGTGCCAGCAGCCAGCCTACTACAGGAGATATGGGCGACTCTCGGGTCTTC. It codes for CASSQPTTGDMGDSRVF.

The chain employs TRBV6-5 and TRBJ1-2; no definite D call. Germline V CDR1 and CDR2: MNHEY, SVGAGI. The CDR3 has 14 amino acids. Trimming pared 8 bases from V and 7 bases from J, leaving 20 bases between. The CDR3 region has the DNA TGTGCCAGCCGGCCCCACGCACCGAAGGGTGGCTACACCTTC. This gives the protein CASRPHAPKGGYTF.

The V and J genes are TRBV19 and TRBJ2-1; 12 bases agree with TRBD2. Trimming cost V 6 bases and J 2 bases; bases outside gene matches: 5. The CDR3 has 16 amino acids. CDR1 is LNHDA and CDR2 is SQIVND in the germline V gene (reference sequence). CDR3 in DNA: TGTGCCAGTAGCCCGACTAGCGGGGGCCCCTACAATGAGCAGTTCTTC. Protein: CASSPTSGGPYNEQFF.

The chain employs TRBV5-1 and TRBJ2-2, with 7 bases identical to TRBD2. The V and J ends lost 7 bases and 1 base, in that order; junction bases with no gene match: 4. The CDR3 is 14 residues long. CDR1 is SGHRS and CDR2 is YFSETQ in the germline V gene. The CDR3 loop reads CASHLAVNTGELFF. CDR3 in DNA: TGCGCCAGCCACCTAGCGGTGAACACCGGGGAGCTGTTTTTT. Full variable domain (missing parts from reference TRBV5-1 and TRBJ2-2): KAGVTQTPRYLIKTRGQQVTLSCSPISGHRSVSWYQQTPGQGLQFLFEYFSETQRNKGNFPGRFSGRQFSNSRSEMNVSTLELGDSALYLCASHLAVNTGELFFGEGSRLTVL.